This T cell receptor beta chain was observed in a study of shared clonotypes between healthy human individuals. Study overall: The donor pool was made up of a couple of women and a few men aged 18 to 49.

Study-wide findings and caveats: Estimated clonotype richness was generally higher in naive than memory subsets.

Investigators divided CD4+ cells into CD45RA+ naive and CD45RA-negative memory subsets. CDR1 and CDR2 from the germline V gene are SGHKS and YYEKEE (reference sequence). CDR3 length: 13 amino acids. V was pared by 3 bases and J by 5 bases, with 11 bases between. The authors ran the assay at deep level. The data were produced by immunoSEQ multiplex PCR, yet TCRdb's version contains in-frame clones alone and is incomplete. The sample holds about 1.4 million clones, roughly 95% seen once. A word on this clone: Its antigen is undetermined.

The clonotype originates from a young man in good health. The chain recombines TRBV5-5 with TRBJ2-5, with D possibly matching TRBD1 (5 bases). The source material was naive CD4+ T cells sorted from blood. Subset indicated: CD45RA+ positively selected. CDR3: CASSSGSYETQYF. CDR3 coding DNA: TGTGCCAGCAGCTCAGGGTCGTATGAGACCCAGTACTTC.